The 14 T cell receptor beta chains given below trace back to one sample, sequenced in a study of blood T cell repertoires in COVID-19. Sequenced by immunoSEQ multiplex PCR; TCRdb stores in-frame clones only, minus some. The top ten clones hold 9.5% to 13% of a sample with around 130,000 clones, around four fifths of them seen once. Sample: peripheral blood. These receptors originate from a human donor in a cohort sampled during active COVID-19.

This clone was seen just once. The chain recombines TRBV7-2 with TRBJ1-5; TRBD1 might be the D (6 bases). The V end was cut by 1 base, the J end by 4 bases, with 11 bases between. The germline CDR1 and CDR2 sequences are SGHTA and FQGNSA. The CDR3 consists of 15 residues. The CDR3 DNA reads TGTGCCAGCAGCTTAGAGACAGGAACGAATCAGCCCCAGCATTTT. Protein product: CASSLETGTNQPQHF.

V and J are TRBV4-3 and TRBJ2-2, with 9 bases that match TRBD1. Germline trimming cut 0 bases from V and 4 bases from J; bases unmatched to any gene: 6. CDR1 is LGHNA, CDR2 YSLEER, per germline. The CDR3 runs to 17 residues. The CDR3 bases are TGCGCCAGCAGCCAAGATTTTGGGACAGGGAGCACCGGGGAGCTGTTTTTT. Its protein product is CASSQDFGTGSTGELFF.

The rearrangement uses TRBV2 and TRBJ2-2; 8 positions match TRBD1. Looked up from germline, CDR1 is SNHLY and CDR2 is FYNNEI. Trimming removed 5 bases from V and 5 bases from J; junction bases left unmatched: 10. The CDR3 totals 16 residues. CDR3 sequence reads: CASSLDRVFLTGELFF. CDR3 nucleotides: TGTGCCAGCAGTTTGGACAGGGTCTTTCTAACCGGGGAGCTGTTTTTT. Using reference TRBV2 and TRBJ2-2 for the parts outside the CDR3, the full variable domain is EPEVTQTPSHQVTQMGQEVILRCVPISNHLYFYWYRQILGQKVEFLVSFYNNEISEKSEIFDDQFSVERPDGSNFTLKIRSTKLEDSAMYFCASSLDRVFLTGELFFGEGSRLTVL.

The chain employs TRBV6-5 and TRBJ2-5, with TRBD1 matching 7 bases. Germline CDR1 reads MNHEY; CDR2 reads SVGAGI. The CDR3 is 14 residues long. The V segment lost 4 bases and the J segment 2 bases; nucleotides outside the gene matches: 4. CDR3 DNA: TGTGCCAGCAGTTCGGACAGGCCTCAAGAGACCCAGTACTTC. It translates to CASSSDRPQETQYF.

The chain uses TRBV5-1 and TRBJ2-1; 7 bases line up with TRBD2. CDR1 and CDR2 (germline): SGHRS, YFSETQ. Trimming removed 4 bases from V and 3 bases from J; junction bases left unmatched: 16. The CDR3 runs 18 residues. This chain's CDR3 is CASSHSGVGGIGYNEQFF. The CDR3 coding sequence is TGCGCCAGCAGCCACTCGGGAGTCGGGGGGATTGGCTACAATGAGCAGTTCTTC. The full variable domain, completed using reference TRBV5-1 and TRBJ2-1, is KAGVTQTPRYLIKTRGQQVTLSCSPISGHRSVSWYQQTPGQGLQFLFEYFSETQRNKGNFPGRFSGRQFSNSRSEMNVSTLELGDSALYLCASSHSGVGGIGYNEQFFGPGTRLTVL.

As to this clone: This same CDR3 is encoded by further DNA sequences in the sample. The rearrangement uses TRBV28 and TRBJ1-1; the D is unclear. This CDR3 region has 13 residues. The V and J ends lost 6 bases and 1 base respectively, with 9 bases between them. Germline V lookup: CDR1 MDHEN, CDR2 SYDVKM. The CDR3 DNA sequence: TGTGCCAGCAGCCTGAGAAAGAACACTGAAGCTTTCTTT. Its protein is CASSLRKNTEAFF.

The rearrangement links TRBV13 to TRBJ2-1; a possible D gene is TRBD1 (5 bases). V lost 0 bases and J 2 bases, leaving 11 bases between the germline ends. Germline-derived CDR1 and CDR2 are PRHDT and FYEKMQ (reference sequence). The CDR3 has 16 amino acids. The CDR3 loop reads CASSLGRGAAYNEQFF. In nucleotides, the CDR3 is TGTGCCAGCAGCTTAGGCCGTGGGGCTGCCTACAATGAGCAGTTCTTC. Based on the CDR3 plus reference TRBV13 and TRBJ2-1, the full variable domain is AAGVIQSPRHLIKEKRETATLKCYPIPRHDTVYWYQQGPGQDPQFLISFYEKMQSDKGSIPDRFSAQQFSDYHSELNMSSLELGDSALYFCASSLGRGAAYNEQFFGPGTRLTVL.

V is TRBV2 and J is TRBJ2-5; D is ambiguous. The CDR3 loop spans 14 amino acids. CDR1 SNHLY and CDR2 FYNNEI come from the germline V gene. V was clipped by 8 bases and J by 1 base, with 14 bases between them. The chain's CDR3 is CASVELSSQETQYF. As DNA, the CDR3 is TGTGCCAGCGTGGAGTTGAGCTCCCAAGAGACCCAGTACTTC.

The table lists this clone with a few counts. The chain links TRBV10-3 to TRBJ2-3; unclear D gene. This CDR3 contains 15 residues. CDR1 is ENHRY and CDR2 is SYGVKD in the germline V gene. Trimming removed 3 bases at V and 0 bases at J, with 10 bases between. The CDR3 DNA sequence: TGTGCCATCAGTGATTACGGAGCTAGCACAGATACGCAGTATTTT. It encodes CAISDYGASTDTQYF.

The gene calls are TRBV3-1 (or the pseudogene TRBV3-2) and TRBJ2-1, with D unresolved. Germline V gene lookup returns CDR1 LGHDT and CDR2 YNNKEL (reference sequence). The CDR3 consists of 16 residues. Trimming pared 4 bases from V and 0 bases from J, leaving 13 bases between. In DNA, the CDR3 is TGTGCCAGCAGCCCTCTTGGAGCGCCCTCCTACAATGAGCAGTTCTTC. It translates to CASSPLGAPSYNEQFF.

This chain joins TRBV12-3 or TRBV12-4 and TRBJ1-5; D remains unclear. The CDR3 sequence is 12 residues long. Trimming pared 6 bases from V and 4 bases from J, leaving 7 bases between. DNA of the CDR3: TGTGCCAGCAGCCCAACAAATCAGCCCCAGCATTTT. Residues: CASSPTNQPQHF.

The rearrangement links TRBV3-1 (or the pseudogene TRBV3-2) to TRBJ2-3; D might be TRBD1 (6 bases). Per the germline V gene, CDR1 is LGHDT and CDR2 is YNNKEL (reference sequence). CDR3 size: 14 residues. Trimming cost V 3 bases and J 5 bases, with 12 bases left between them. The CDR3 protein is CASSHLQGQDTQYF. The CDR3 DNA is TGTGCCAGCAGCCACCTACAGGGCCAAGATACGCAGTATTTT.

V is TRBV3-1 (or the pseudogene TRBV3-2) and J is TRBJ1-3; no clear D. This CDR3 spans 15 amino acids. Trimming left V 3 bases short and J 0 bases short, with 9 bases between. CDR1 is LGHDT and CDR2 is YNNKEL in the germline V gene (reference sequence). CDR3 amino acids: CASSQTTSSGNTIYF. The CDR3 nucleotides are TGTGCCAGCAGCCAGACTACTTCCTCTGGAAACACCATATATTTT.

The chain is built from TRBV28 and TRBJ2-5, with D tentatively TRBD2 (6 bases). The CDR3 spans 13 residues. The germline gives CDR1 MDHEN, CDR2 SYDVKM. Trimming pared 4 bases from V and 5 bases from J, leaving 11 bases between. The CDR3 bases are TGTGCCAGCAGTTACGGGAGCGCGGAGACCCAGTACTTC. This encodes CASSYGSAETQYF.